The rows below give T cell receptor beta chains drawn from one sample of a study of blood T cell repertoires in COVID-19. Measured with immunoSEQ multiplex PCR; TCRdb has only the in-frame clones, and not every one. The sample holds under 300,000 clones, 88% seen once. Sequencing was done on a sample of PBMCs or T cells enriched from blood (not recorded which). The origin of the receptors is a woman aged 40 to 50 with acute COVID-19. The CDR3 runs from the conserved cysteine through the conserved F or W. The D gene is left open where the match is weak. Some rows mark clone size as missing; the rest say once, few, many or name a class of expanded clone.

v_call: TRBV9; d_call: TRBD2; clone_size: -; j_call: TRBJ2-1; cdr3_length: 16; cdr3_nt: TGTGCCAGCAGCTTCAGAACTAGCGGGGGCTACAATGAGCAGTTCTTC; cdr3_aa: CASSFRTSGGYNEQFF
v_call: TRBV7-2; d_call: TRBD1; clone_size: -; j_call: TRBJ2-1; cdr3_length: 17; cdr3_nt: TGTGCCAGCAGCTTAATGTTAGGGGCAGGGGGCAAGGATGAGCAGTTCTTC; cdr3_aa: CASSLMLGAGGKDEQFF
v_call: TRBV5-1; d_call: -; clone_size: -; j_call: TRBJ1-1; cdr3_length: 14; cdr3_nt: TGCGCCAGCAGCTTTGGCCGGACAGACACTGAAGCTTTCTTT; cdr3_aa: CASSFGRTDTEAFF
v_call: TRBV19; d_call: TRBD1; clone_size: -; j_call: TRBJ1-2; cdr3_length: 13; cdr3_nt: TGTGCCAGTAGTGTAACAGGGGACTATGGCTACACCTTC; cdr3_aa: CASSVTGDYGYTF
v_call: TRBV5-4; d_call: -; clone_size: -; j_call: TRBJ1-2; cdr3_length: 13; cdr3_nt: TGTGCCAGCAGCCCGACAGGCTACTATGGCTACACCTTC; cdr3_aa: CASSPTGYYGYTF
v_call: TRBV5-1; d_call: -; clone_size: once; j_call: TRBJ1-5; cdr3_length: 12; cdr3_nt: TGCGCCAGCAGCTCGGGGGTGGGGCCCCAGCATTTT; cdr3_aa: CASSSGVGPQHF
v_call: TRBV7-2; d_call: -; clone_size: few; j_call: TRBJ1-1; cdr3_length: 13; cdr3_nt: TGTGCCAGCAGCTTAGCCTCAGGTACTGAAGCTTTCTTT; cdr3_aa: CASSLASGTEAFF
v_call: TRBV10-1; d_call: -; clone_size: -; j_call: TRBJ2-3; cdr3_length: 15; cdr3_nt: TGCGCCAGCAGTGGCGGGACGCACAGAGCAGATACGCAGTATTTT; cdr3_aa: CASSGGTHRADTQYF
v_call: TRBV21-1; d_call: -; clone_size: -; j_call: TRBJ1-2; cdr3_length: 9; cdr3_nt: TGTGCCAGCAGCAATCAGGCCCACTTC; cdr3_aa: CASSNQAHF
v_call: TRBV7-8; d_call: TRBD1; clone_size: few; j_call: TRBJ2-5; cdr3_length: 15; cdr3_nt: TGTGCCAGCAGCTACCGGGACAGGGGTGGTGAGACCCAGTACTTC; cdr3_aa: CASSYRDRGGETQYF
v_call: TRBV3-1/TRBV3-2; d_call: -; clone_size: -; j_call: TRBJ2-2; cdr3_length: 14; cdr3_nt: TGTGCCAGCAGCCAGTTCCGGAACACCGGGGAGCTGTTTTTT; cdr3_aa: CASSQFRNTGELFF
v_call: TRBV9; d_call: TRBD2; clone_size: -; j_call: TRBJ2-3; cdr3_length: 16; cdr3_nt: TGTGCCAGCAGCGTAGGGGCGGGAGCACGGACAGATACGCAGTATTTT; cdr3_aa: CASSVGAGARTDTQYF
v_call: TRBV4-1; d_call: TRBD1; clone_size: once; j_call: TRBJ1-2; cdr3_length: 13; cdr3_nt: TGCGCCAGCAGCCGAGGGGACAGTCCGGGCTACACCTTC; cdr3_aa: CASSRGDSPGYTF
v_call: TRBV5-6; d_call: -; clone_size: -; j_call: TRBJ2-3; cdr3_length: 16; cdr3_nt: TGTGCCAGCAGCCGAATTTTAGCGGCTAGCACAGATACGCAGTATTTT; cdr3_aa: CASSRILAASTDTQYF
v_call: TRBV27; d_call: TRBD1; clone_size: -; j_call: TRBJ1-4; cdr3_length: 15; cdr3_nt: TGTGCCAGCAGCGGGACAGGCGGGGCTAATGAAAAACTGTTTTTT; cdr3_aa: CASSGTGGANEKLFF
v_call: TRBV7-2; d_call: TRBD1; clone_size: -; j_call: TRBJ2-1; cdr3_length: 14; cdr3_nt: TGTGCCAGCAGCTTCCAGGGGACAGATCGCGAGCAGTTCTTC; cdr3_aa: CASSFQGTDREQFF
v_call: TRBV15; d_call: TRBD1; clone_size: -; j_call: TRBJ1-2; cdr3_length: 15; cdr3_nt: TGTGCCACCAGCAGAGAGCCGGGACAGAACTATGGCTACACCTTC; cdr3_aa: CATSREPGQNYGYTF
v_call: TRBV27; d_call: -; clone_size: -; j_call: TRBJ2-2; cdr3_length: 13; cdr3_nt: TGTGCCAGCAGTTTCCTGAACACCGGGGAGCTGTTTTTT; cdr3_aa: CASSFLNTGELFF
v_call: TRBV6-5; d_call: -; clone_size: -; j_call: TRBJ1-6; cdr3_length: 15; cdr3_nt: TGTGCCAGCAGTTACTCGAGGGACAACAATTCACCCCTCCACTTT; cdr3_aa: CASSYSRDNNSPLHF
v_call: TRBV2; d_call: -; clone_size: -; j_call: TRBJ1-4; cdr3_length: 16; cdr3_nt: TGTGCCAGCAGTCCAAAGGGGTGGCAGACTAATGAAAAACTGTTTTTT; cdr3_aa: CASSPKGWQTNEKLFF
v_call: TRBV10-2; d_call: TRBD2; clone_size: -; j_call: TRBJ2-2; cdr3_length: 18; cdr3_nt: TGCGCCAGCAGTGAGGGACTAGCGGGAGCCGGGGGGTCCGGGGAGCTGTTTTTT; cdr3_aa: CASSEGLAGAGGSGELFF
v_call: TRBV30; d_call: -; clone_size: -; j_call: TRBJ1-6; cdr3_length: 12; cdr3_nt: TGTGCCTGGAGTAACAGGGTACCACCCCTCCACTTT; cdr3_aa: CAWSNRVPPLHF
v_call: TRBV30; d_call: -; clone_size: -; j_call: TRBJ2-2; cdr3_length: 12; cdr3_nt: TGTGCCTGGGTACCCCGGGACACGGAGCTGTTTTTT; cdr3_aa: CAWVPRDTELFF
v_call: TRBV3-1/TRBV3-2; d_call: -; clone_size: -; j_call: TRBJ1-1; cdr3_length: 14; cdr3_nt: TGTGCCAGCAGCTCCCGGGAACATCCCACTGAAGCTTTCTTT; cdr3_aa: CASSSREHPTEAFF
v_call: TRBV11-2; d_call: TRBD1; clone_size: -; j_call: TRBJ1-5; cdr3_length: 15; cdr3_nt: TGTGCCAGCAGCTTAGGACAGGGGTTGGGTCAGCCCCAGCATTTT; cdr3_aa: CASSLGQGLGQPQHF
v_call: TRBV5-4; d_call: -; clone_size: -; j_call: TRBJ1-1; cdr3_length: 13; cdr3_nt: TGTGCCTACTCGATGGGAGGGCGAACTGAAGCTTTCTTT; cdr3_aa: CAYSMGGRTEAFF
v_call: TRBV11-2; d_call: -; clone_size: -; j_call: TRBJ2-7; cdr3_length: 15; cdr3_nt: TGTGCCAGCAGCCGAACGGGGTCCGCGACGAGAGAGCAGTACTTC; cdr3_aa: CASSRTGSATREQYF
v_call: TRBV13; d_call: -; clone_size: -; j_call: TRBJ2-7; cdr3_length: 15; cdr3_nt: TGTGCCAGCAGCTTAGACCGGGCAGGGGTATACGAGCAGTACTTC; cdr3_aa: CASSLDRAGVYEQYF
v_call: TRBV19; d_call: -; clone_size: -; j_call: TRBJ1-3; cdr3_length: 17; cdr3_nt: TGTGCCAGTAGTCTTGGGGGCAGTTCCCCCTCTGGAAACACCATATATTTT; cdr3_aa: CASSLGGSSPSGNTIYF
v_call: TRBV5-1; d_call: TRBD2; clone_size: -; j_call: TRBJ2-6; cdr3_length: 18; cdr3_nt: TGCGCCAGCAGCTCGGGACTAGCGGACAACTCTGGGGCCAACGTCCTGACTTTC; cdr3_aa: CASSSGLADNSGANVLTF
v_call: TRBV10-3; d_call: -; clone_size: -; j_call: TRBJ2-1; cdr3_length: 14; cdr3_nt: TGTGCCATCAGTGAGTTCGCAGGGCCCAATGAGCAGTTCTTC; cdr3_aa: CAISEFAGPNEQFF
v_call: TRBV5-4; d_call: -; clone_size: -; j_call: TRBJ2-1; cdr3_length: 13; cdr3_nt: TGTGCCAGCAGCTTGGTAGAGTCCAATGAGCAGTTCTTC; cdr3_aa: CASSLVESNEQFF
v_call: TRBV27; d_call: -; clone_size: -; j_call: TRBJ1-5; cdr3_length: 14; cdr3_nt: TGTGCCAGCAGTCCCTCGCCTCACTATCAGCCCCAGCATTTT; cdr3_aa: CASSPSPHYQPQHF
v_call: TRBV7-6; d_call: TRBD2; clone_size: -; j_call: TRBJ2-3; cdr3_length: 15; cdr3_nt: TGTGCCACAGGGGGGCTAGCGGGGCTCACAGATACGCAGTATTTT; cdr3_aa: CATGGLAGLTDTQYF
v_call: TRBV4-1; d_call: TRBD1; clone_size: once; j_call: TRBJ2-1; cdr3_length: 15; cdr3_nt: TGCGCCAGCAGCTGGCCGGGACAGTACAACAATGAGCAGTTCTTC; cdr3_aa: CASSWPGQYNNEQFF
v_call: TRBV6-1; d_call: -; clone_size: -; j_call: TRBJ1-1; cdr3_length: 20; cdr3_nt: TGTGCCAGCAGTGAAGCGCTTGGGTCTATACAGGGCAGGGGTACCACTGAAGCTTTCTTT; cdr3_aa: CASSEALGSIQGRGTTEAFF
v_call: TRBV19; d_call: TRBD1; clone_size: -; j_call: TRBJ1-5; cdr3_length: 14; cdr3_nt: TGTGCCAGTAGTGCCTACAGGGGGGATCAGCCCCAGCATTTT; cdr3_aa: CASSAYRGDQPQHF
v_call: TRBV27; d_call: TRBD1; clone_size: -; j_call: TRBJ2-1; cdr3_length: 15; cdr3_nt: TGTGCCAGCAGTTTATCGACGGGACAGGTACTTGAGCAGTTCTTC; cdr3_aa: CASSLSTGQVLEQFF
v_call: TRBV9; d_call: -; clone_size: -; j_call: TRBJ2-2; cdr3_length: 13; cdr3_nt: TGTGCCAGCGCACAAGGGGCTGTCGGGGAGCTGTTTTTT; cdr3_aa: CASAQGAVGELFF
v_call: TRBV5-4; d_call: TRBD1; clone_size: -; j_call: TRBJ1-2; cdr3_length: 18; cdr3_nt: TGTGCCAGCAGCTTGGGTCCGGGACAGGGGGGCGGAAACTATGGCTACACCTTC; cdr3_aa: CASSLGPGQGGGNYGYTF
v_call: TRBV27; d_call: -; clone_size: -; j_call: TRBJ2-2; cdr3_length: 17; cdr3_nt: TGTGCCAGCAGTTTTGACCCAAGCGAGGCGAACACCGGGGAGCTGTTTTTT; cdr3_aa: CASSFDPSEANTGELFF
v_call: TRBV5-1; d_call: -; clone_size: -; j_call: TRBJ2-1; cdr3_length: 16; cdr3_nt: TGCGCCAGCAGCTCCGGGGGAGGGGGAACCTACAATGAGCAGTTCTTC; cdr3_aa: CASSSGGGGTYNEQFF
v_call: TRBV11-3; d_call: TRBD1; clone_size: -; j_call: TRBJ2-1; cdr3_length: 15; cdr3_nt: TGTGCCAGCAGCCGGGACAGTGGCGCCTACAATGAGCAGTTCTTC; cdr3_aa: CASSRDSGAYNEQFF
v_call: TRBV7-8; d_call: -; clone_size: -; j_call: TRBJ1-3; cdr3_length: 12; cdr3_nt: TGTGCCAGCAGCCAGGGGAGAAACACCATATATTTT; cdr3_aa: CASSQGRNTIYF
v_call: TRBV5-6; d_call: -; clone_size: -; j_call: TRBJ1-2; cdr3_length: 14; cdr3_nt: TGTGCCAGCAGCCTTTTGCTGGGGCTGGATGGCTACACCTTC; cdr3_aa: CASSLLLGLDGYTF
v_call: TRBV9; d_call: -; clone_size: -; j_call: TRBJ1-1; cdr3_length: 13; cdr3_nt: TGTGCCAGCAGCCCCGGAGGGTATAGTGAAGCTTTCTTT; cdr3_aa: CASSPGGYSEAFF
v_call: TRBV19; d_call: -; clone_size: few; j_call: TRBJ1-5; cdr3_length: 12; cdr3_nt: TGTGCCAGTAGTTTTCAGGATCAGCCCCAGCATTTT; cdr3_aa: CASSFQDQPQHF
v_call: TRBV4-2; d_call: TRBD1; clone_size: -; j_call: TRBJ1-5; cdr3_length: 16; cdr3_nt: TGTGCCAGCAGCCAAGAAGGGGACAGGGGGCTTCAGCCCCAGCATTTT; cdr3_aa: CASSQEGDRGLQPQHF
v_call: TRBV10-3; d_call: TRBD2; clone_size: -; j_call: TRBJ2-1; cdr3_length: 15; cdr3_nt: TGTGCCATCAGTGAATCCGGGGGGGGATACAATGAGCAGTTCTTC; cdr3_aa: CAISESGGGYNEQFF
v_call: TRBV7-8; d_call: -; clone_size: -; j_call: TRBJ1-1; cdr3_length: 14; cdr3_nt: TGTGCCAGCAGCTTACGGACAGCGAACACTGAAGCTTTCTTT; cdr3_aa: CASSLRTANTEAFF
v_call: TRBV4-3; d_call: TRBD1; clone_size: -; j_call: TRBJ1-2; cdr3_length: 14; cdr3_nt: TGCGCCAGCAGCCAAGAAGGGACAGGGAGTGGCTACACCTTC; cdr3_aa: CASSQEGTGSGYTF
v_call: TRBV7-9; d_call: -; clone_size: -; j_call: TRBJ2-3; cdr3_length: 13; cdr3_nt: TGTGCTAGCATCGCAGGGGGGCCAGATACGCAGTATTTT; cdr3_aa: CASIAGGPDTQYF
v_call: TRBV19; d_call: -; clone_size: -; j_call: TRBJ2-5; cdr3_length: 14; cdr3_nt: TGTGCCAGTAGTATCCTAGGGGGAGAAGAGACCCAGTACTTC; cdr3_aa: CASSILGGEETQYF
v_call: TRBV4-1; d_call: -; clone_size: -; j_call: TRBJ2-1; cdr3_length: 17; cdr3_nt: TGCGCCAGCAGCACGGGGGAAGGACACCGGGCCTACAATGAGCAGTTCTTC; cdr3_aa: CASSTGEGHRAYNEQFF
v_call: TRBV6-5; d_call: TRBD1; clone_size: -; j_call: TRBJ1-2; cdr3_length: 15; cdr3_nt: TGTGCCAGCAGGATTCGAGAACAGGGGAACTATGGCTACACCTTC; cdr3_aa: CASRIREQGNYGYTF
v_call: TRBV29-1; d_call: -; clone_size: -; j_call: TRBJ1-1; cdr3_length: 12; cdr3_nt: TGCAGCGTTGTAGGGCCGGGAACTGAAGCTTTCTTT; cdr3_aa: CSVVGPGTEAFF
v_call: TRBV9; d_call: -; clone_size: -; j_call: TRBJ1-2; cdr3_length: 15; cdr3_nt: TGTGCCAGCAGCGTAGTAGGGGGTACGGTGGTTGGCTACACCTTC; cdr3_aa: CASSVVGGTVVGYTF